This T cell receptor beta chain emerged from a study of T cells in localized non-small cell lung cancer (dated by TCRdb to the early 2020s). With regard to the full study: T cell repertoires of 200 to 250 early-stage NSCLC patients were analyzed, with tumors being compared against uninvolved tumor-adjacent lungs. The cohort comprised 200 to 300 treatment-naïve NSCLC patients with resected, localized lung tumors. NSCLC patients had a mean age of approximately 70 years, and more than 120 were male and around 99 female. General findings and caveats noted by the study authors: Because multi-region tumor sequencing was not performed, intratumor heterogeneity could not be ruled out. Uninvolved tumor-adjacent lung showed the highest T cell clonality, higher than tumor, which suggests more focused antigenic responses in the uninvolved tumor-adjacent lung. Since the design was exploratory, TCR variables were selected using unadjusted p-values with no false-discovery rate correction. Of the top 100 tumor clones, a median of 57 were detected in paired uninvolved adjacent lung; under 35 were also among that lung's top 100. Higher blood T cell density associated with longer overall survival, while higher adjacent-lung clonality associated with shorter survival.

On this clone itself: The clone's antigen remains unknown. No much larger clone is present one base from it, and per-base qualities are unavailable.

The immunoSEQ Assay was used to sequence TCR beta CDR3 regions from DNA. In the source study's methods: To compute T cell density, TCR beta template counts were normalized to usable DNA, which was estimated by amplifying housekeeping genes. Richness was estimated with the preseqR package, extrapolating to 400,000 templates for PBMC samples and 120,000 templates for tissue samples. Clonality was taken to be one minus Pielou's evenness. Differential abundance testing on productive amino-acid clonotypes, with a minimum total count of 5 and an alpha of 0.1, was used to identify tissue-enriched TCRs. Repertoire overlap between compartments was quantified with the Jaccard Index and Morisita Overlap Index. TCR beta CDR3s were clustered by GLIPH together with public tetramer-defined viral CDR3s, and at least three viral sequences plus V-gene enrichment were required for viral motifs. TCRdb provides this immuneACCESS table in a form limited to in-frame rearrangements. Some clones are lacking; in checked studies, under half of them reflect an unresolved V gene, and why the rest are absent is not known. V and J calls and clone size come straight from that table; D and trimming were deduced from the DNA. Present in this sample are under 70,000 clones, 86% of which were seen just once. The ten largest clones represent 5.2% of the sample.

Unmatched junction bases come to 7, with V trimmed by 4 bases and J by 0 bases. The germline V gene provides CDR1 SGHRS and CDR2 YFSETQ. From its cysteine to its phenylalanine, the CDR3 spans 18 amino acids. Solely the CDR3 DNA is kept, with 54 bases framed from the first base. At diagnosis, peripheral blood, uninvolved tumor-adjacent lung and tumor were collected and stored as a combination of fresh-frozen and FFPE material. For TCR repertoire profiling, blood samples were analyzed as peripheral blood mononuclear cells. This TCR derives from a woman between 35 and 75 years old with stage I lung adenocarcinoma. The sequence is built from TRBV5-1 and TRBJ2-6; 10 middle bases align to TRBD1. Source: peripheral blood, taken before any cancer treatment. CDR3 region: CASSPGTGAGSGANVLTF. The nucleotide sequence reads TGCGCCAGCAGCCCAGGGACAGGGGCCGGCTCTGGGGCCAACGTCCTGACTTTC.